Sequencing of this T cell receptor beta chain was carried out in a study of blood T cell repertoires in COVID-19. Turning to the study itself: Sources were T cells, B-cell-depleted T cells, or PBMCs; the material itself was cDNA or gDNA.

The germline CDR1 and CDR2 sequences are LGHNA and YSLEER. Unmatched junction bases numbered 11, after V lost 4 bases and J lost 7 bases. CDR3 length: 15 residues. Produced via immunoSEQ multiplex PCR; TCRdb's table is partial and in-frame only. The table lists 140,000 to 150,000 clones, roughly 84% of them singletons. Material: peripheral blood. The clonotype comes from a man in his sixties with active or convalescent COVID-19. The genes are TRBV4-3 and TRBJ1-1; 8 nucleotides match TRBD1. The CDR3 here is CASSLQSTGEGEAFF. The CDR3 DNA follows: TGCGCCAGCAGCCTTCAATCGACAGGGGAGGGTGAAGCTTTCTTT.